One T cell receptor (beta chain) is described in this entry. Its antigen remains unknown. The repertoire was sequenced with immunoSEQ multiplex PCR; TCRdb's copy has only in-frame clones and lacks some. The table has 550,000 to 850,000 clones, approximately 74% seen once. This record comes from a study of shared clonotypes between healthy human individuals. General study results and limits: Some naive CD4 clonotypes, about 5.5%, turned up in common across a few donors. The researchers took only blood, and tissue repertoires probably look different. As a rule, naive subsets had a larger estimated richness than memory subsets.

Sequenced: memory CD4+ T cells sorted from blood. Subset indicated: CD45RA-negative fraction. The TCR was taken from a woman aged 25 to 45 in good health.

The DNA of the CDR3 is TGTGCCAGCAGCTCGAAAACCGGACTAGCTCGAGGGACCGGGGAGCTGTTTTTT. Translating gives CASSSKTGLARGTGELFF. The chain has TRBV13 and TRBJ2-2; 8 bases line up with TRBD2. In germline, CDR1 is PRHDT, CDR2 FYEKMQ (reference sequence). There are 18 residues in the CDR3. V lost 4 bases to trimming and J lost 5 bases; unmatched junction nucleotides: 15.